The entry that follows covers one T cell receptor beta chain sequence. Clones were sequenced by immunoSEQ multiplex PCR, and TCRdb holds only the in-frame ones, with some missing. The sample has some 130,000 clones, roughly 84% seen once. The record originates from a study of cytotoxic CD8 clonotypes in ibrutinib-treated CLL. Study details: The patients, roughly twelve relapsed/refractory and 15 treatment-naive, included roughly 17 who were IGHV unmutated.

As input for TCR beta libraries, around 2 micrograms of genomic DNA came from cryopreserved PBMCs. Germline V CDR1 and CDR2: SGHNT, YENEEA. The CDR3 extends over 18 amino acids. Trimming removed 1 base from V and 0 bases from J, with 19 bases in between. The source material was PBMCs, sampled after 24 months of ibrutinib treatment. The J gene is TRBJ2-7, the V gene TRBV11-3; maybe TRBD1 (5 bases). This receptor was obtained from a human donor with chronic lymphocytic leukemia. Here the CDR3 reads CASSLAPNSDTSSYEQYF. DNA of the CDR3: TGTGCCAGCAGCTTAGCTCCCAACTCGGACACCAGCTCCTACGAGCAGTACTTC.